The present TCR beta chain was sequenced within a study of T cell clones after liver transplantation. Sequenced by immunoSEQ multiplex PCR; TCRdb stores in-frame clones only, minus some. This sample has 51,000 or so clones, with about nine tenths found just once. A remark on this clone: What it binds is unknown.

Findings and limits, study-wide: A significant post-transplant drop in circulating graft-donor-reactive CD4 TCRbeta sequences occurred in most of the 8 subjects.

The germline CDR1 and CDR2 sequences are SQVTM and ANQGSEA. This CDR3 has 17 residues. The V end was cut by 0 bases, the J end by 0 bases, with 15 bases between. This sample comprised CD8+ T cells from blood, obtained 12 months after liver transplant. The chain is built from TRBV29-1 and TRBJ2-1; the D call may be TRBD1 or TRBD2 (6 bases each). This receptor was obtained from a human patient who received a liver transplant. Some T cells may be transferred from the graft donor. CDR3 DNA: TGCAGCGTTGAAGAGGTAGGGGGGCCCAGCTCCTACAATGAGCAGTTCTTC. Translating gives CSVEEVGGPSSYNEQFF.